Reported below is one T cell receptor beta chain. The antigen remains undetermined. This sample is part of a study of early T cells in non-severe SARS-CoV-2 infection. Across the study: Sequencing targeted bulk RNA from unsorted whole blood, leaving chains unpaired.

With 3 bases removed from V and 2 bases from J, the gap between germline ends came to 8 bases. The germline V gene encodes CDR1 DFQATT and CDR2 SNEGSKA (reference sequence). CDR3 size: 12 residues. Study-level findings and limits: Comparison of clonotypes with VDJdb favored anti-spike CD8 responses while missing private and CD4 specificities.

Individual cDNA molecules received unique molecular identifiers during library preparation. TCRdb used MiXCR to reprocess the 5' RACE reads, holding one entry per CDR3 protein. There are 97,000 or so distinct CDR3 sequences in the sample; around 14% occur only once, and 5% to 8% lies in the top ten. The source of this sequence is an adult who was a healthcare worker with PCR-confirmed SARS-CoV-2 infection or an uninfected control (not recorded which). V usage is TRBV20-1 and J usage is TRBJ2-7; D might be TRBD1 or TRBD2, each matching 5 bases. Sample: whole blood. CDR3: CSARGPPYEQYF. The CDR3, as DNA: TGCAGTGCTAGGGGACCTCCCTACGAGCAGTACTTC.